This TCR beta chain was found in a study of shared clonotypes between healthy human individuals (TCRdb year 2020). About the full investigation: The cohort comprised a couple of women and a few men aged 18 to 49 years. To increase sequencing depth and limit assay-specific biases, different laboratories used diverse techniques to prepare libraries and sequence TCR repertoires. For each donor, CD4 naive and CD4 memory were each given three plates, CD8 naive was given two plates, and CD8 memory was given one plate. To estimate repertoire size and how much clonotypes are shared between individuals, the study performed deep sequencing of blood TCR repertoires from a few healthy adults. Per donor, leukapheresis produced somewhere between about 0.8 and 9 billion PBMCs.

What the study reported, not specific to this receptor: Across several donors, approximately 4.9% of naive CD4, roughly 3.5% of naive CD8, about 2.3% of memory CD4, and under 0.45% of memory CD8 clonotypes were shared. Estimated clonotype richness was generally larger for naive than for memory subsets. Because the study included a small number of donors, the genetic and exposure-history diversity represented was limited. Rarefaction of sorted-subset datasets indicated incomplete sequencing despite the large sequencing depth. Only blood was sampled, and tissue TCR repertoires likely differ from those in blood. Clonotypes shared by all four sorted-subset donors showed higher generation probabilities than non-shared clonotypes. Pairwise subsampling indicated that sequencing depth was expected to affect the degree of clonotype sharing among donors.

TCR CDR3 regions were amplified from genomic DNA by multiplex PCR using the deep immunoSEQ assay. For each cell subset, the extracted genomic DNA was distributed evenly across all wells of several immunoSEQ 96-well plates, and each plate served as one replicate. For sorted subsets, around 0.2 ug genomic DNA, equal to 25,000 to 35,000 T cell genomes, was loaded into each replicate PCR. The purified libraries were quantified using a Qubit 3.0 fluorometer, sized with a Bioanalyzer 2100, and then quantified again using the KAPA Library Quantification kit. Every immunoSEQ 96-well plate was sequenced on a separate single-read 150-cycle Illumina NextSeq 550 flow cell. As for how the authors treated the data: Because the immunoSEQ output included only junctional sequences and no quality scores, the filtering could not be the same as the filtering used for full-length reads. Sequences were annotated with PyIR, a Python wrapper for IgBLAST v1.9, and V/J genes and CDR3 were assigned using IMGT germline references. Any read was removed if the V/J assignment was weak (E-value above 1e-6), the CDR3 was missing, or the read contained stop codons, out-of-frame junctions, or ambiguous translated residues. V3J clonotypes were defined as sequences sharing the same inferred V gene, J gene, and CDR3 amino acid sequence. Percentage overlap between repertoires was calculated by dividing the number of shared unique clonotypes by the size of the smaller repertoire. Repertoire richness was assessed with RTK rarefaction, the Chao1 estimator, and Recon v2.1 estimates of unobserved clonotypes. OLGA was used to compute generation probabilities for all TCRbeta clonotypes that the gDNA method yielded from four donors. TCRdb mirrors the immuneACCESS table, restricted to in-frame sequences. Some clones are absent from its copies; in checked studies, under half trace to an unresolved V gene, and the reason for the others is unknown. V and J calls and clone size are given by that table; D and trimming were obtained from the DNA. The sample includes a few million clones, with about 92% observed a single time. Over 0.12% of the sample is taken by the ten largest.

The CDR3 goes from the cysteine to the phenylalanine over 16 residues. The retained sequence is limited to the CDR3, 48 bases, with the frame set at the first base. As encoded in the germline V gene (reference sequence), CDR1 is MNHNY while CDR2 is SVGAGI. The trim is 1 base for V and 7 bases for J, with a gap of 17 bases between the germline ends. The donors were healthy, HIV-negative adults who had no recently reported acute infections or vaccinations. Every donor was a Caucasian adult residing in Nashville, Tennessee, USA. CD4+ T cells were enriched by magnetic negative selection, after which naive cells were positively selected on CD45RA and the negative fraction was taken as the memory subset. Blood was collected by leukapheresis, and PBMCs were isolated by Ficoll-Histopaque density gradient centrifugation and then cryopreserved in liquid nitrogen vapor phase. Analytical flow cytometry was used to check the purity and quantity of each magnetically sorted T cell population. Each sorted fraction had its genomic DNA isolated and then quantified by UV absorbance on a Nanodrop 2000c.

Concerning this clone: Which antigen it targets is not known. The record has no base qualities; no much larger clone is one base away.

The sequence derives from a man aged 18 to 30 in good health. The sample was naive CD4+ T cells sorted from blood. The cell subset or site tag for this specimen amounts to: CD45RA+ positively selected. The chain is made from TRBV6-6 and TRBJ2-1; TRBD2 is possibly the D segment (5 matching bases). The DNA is TGTGCCAGCAGTTACTTAGCTGAGGGTATTGGGAATGAGCAGTTCTTC. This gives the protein CASSYLAEGIGNEQFF.